Many counts were recorded for the clone carrying this T cell receptor beta chain. Sample time point: sample taken at primary tumor resection. Unsorted whole RNA from tumor, nontumor lung or frozen PBMC underwent sequencing. The approximately 69 donors had untreated early-stage non-small cell lung cancer. This entry comes from a study of spatial heterogeneity in lung cancer. As for the study in general: Detected sequences consistently included more beta-chain ones than alpha-chain ones.

The presence of a unique molecular identifier marked each TCR cDNA molecule. One entry per CDR3 protein results from TCRdb running MiXCR on the 5' RACE reads. The repertoire holds some 15,000 distinct CDR3 sequences, with about 7.9% as singletons. The CDR3 has 13 amino acids. Trimming removed 6 bases from V and 6 bases from J, with 12 bases in between. CDR1 is MDHEN, CDR2 SYDVKM, per germline. The input for sequencing was PBMCs, taken at surgery. The receptor comes from a female donor with early-stage non-small cell lung cancer. This chain links TRBV28 with TRBJ2-1; no clear D gene. This CDR3 reads CASRSTFPNEQFF. The DNA for the CDR3 is TGTGCCAGCAGGTCGACCTTCCCCAATGAGCAGTTCTTC.